This is a list of T cell receptor beta chains from one sample in a study of T cells after yellow fever vaccination. TCRdb called the 5' RACE reads again in MiXCR, with one record for every CDR3 protein. The repertoire includes nearly 300,000 distinct CDR3 sequences, under 9% of them detected once, and 3% to 4% sits in the top ten. The material sequenced was CD4+ T cells sorted from PBMCs, taken 5 days after the yellow fever booster vaccination. The receptors come from a man in his late teens or twenties who received the YFV17D yellow fever vaccine. Both conserved end residues are part of each CDR3. D genes are given only for firm matches. For some rows the clone size is stated as once, few or many, or as a class when expanded; others skip it.

d_gene	v_gene	j_gene	abundance	CDR3nt	CDR3aa
NA	TRBV6-5	TRBJ2-6	many	TGTGCCAGCAGTTACTCTCAAGGGGCTGGGGCCAACGTCCTGACTTTC	CASSYSQGAGANVLTF
TRBD2	TRBV9	TRBJ2-5	NA	TGTGCCAGCAGCGTAGATTCCCAGCGGGGCCCCAAGACCCAGTACTTC	CASSVDSQRGPKTQYF
NA	TRBV7-9	TRBJ1-1	NA	TGTGCCAGCAGCCCTGGGACACCTTCGGAGACTGAAGCTTTCTTT	CASSPGTPSETEAFF
NA	TRBV10-1	TRBJ2-1	few	TGCGCCAGCAGTGAGGACAGCTACAATGAGCAGTTCTTC	CASSEDSYNEQFF
NA	TRBV7-8	TRBJ2-7	NA	TGTGCCAGCAGCTTAGCAGGTACAATCGAGCAGTACTTC	CASSLAGTIEQYF
NA	TRBV12-2	TRBJ1-5	NA	TGTGCAAGTCGCCGACAGGGTCGGGGCAATCAGCCCCAGCATTTT	CASRRQGRGNQPQHF
NA	TRBV5-4	TRBJ2-1	NA	TGTGCCAGCAGTCCAACTAGTACCTCCTACAATGAGCAGTTCTTC	CASSPTSTSYNEQFF
TRBD1	TRBV6-5	TRBJ1-1	NA	TGTGCCAGCTCATCAAGGGGGCTTATTAACACTGAAGCTTTCTTT	CASSSRGLINTEAFF
TRBD1	TRBV6-2/TRBV6-3	TRBJ2-2	few	TGTGCCAGCACCTCCGGGACAGGGTATTCCGGGGAGCTGTTTTTT	CASTSGTGYSGELFF
TRBD1	TRBV7-2	TRBJ2-5	NA	TGTGCCAGCAGCTTAGTGCCGGGACAGGGGAACTTGCCCCAGTACTTC	CASSLVPGQGNLPQYF
NA	TRBV6-2/TRBV6-3	TRBJ1-2	NA	TGTGCCAGCCTCTATGGCTACACCTTC	CASLYGYTF
NA	TRBV6-5	TRBJ2-3	few	TGTGCCAGCAGTCCACCCGGCGGACGGCCAGATACGCAGTATTTT	CASSPPGGRPDTQYF
TRBD1	TRBV4-1	TRBJ1-2	NA	TGCGCCAGCAGCCAAGAAGAGACAGGGACCTATGGCTACACCTTC	CASSQEETGTYGYTF
NA	TRBV28	TRBJ1-2	once	TGTGCCAGCAGTTCCCAACCTACTCTCATGGGCTACACCTTC	CASSSQPTLMGYTF
TRBD1	TRBV28	TRBJ1-2	NA	TGTGCCAGCAGGGGACAGTCCTATGGCTACACCTTC	CASRGQSYGYTF
NA	TRBV7-2	TRBJ2-5	many	TGTGCCAGCAGCCCCCCATACGCACAAGAGACCCAGTACTTC	CASSPPYAQETQYF
NA	TRBV15	TRBJ1-1	few	TGTGCCACCAGGGGCGGGGAGAACACTGAAGCTTTCTTT	CATRGGENTEAFF
NA	TRBV28	TRBJ2-3	many	TGTGCCAGCAGTTTAATAGCCCGAGCTAGGGGTGATACGCAGTATTTT	CASSLIARARGDTQYF
NA	TRBV6-1	TRBJ2-5	few	TGTGCCAGCATCCTATCGGGCAGTCAAGAGACCCAGTACTTC	CASILSGSQETQYF
NA	TRBV5-1	TRBJ2-3	NA	TGCGCCAGCAGCTTGGGGACTATGGCAGATACGCAGTATTTT	CASSLGTMADTQYF
TRBD2	TRBV29-1	TRBJ2-7	few	TGCAGCGTGGGCCCCGGGACTAAGCACGAGCAGTACTTC	CSVGPGTKHEQYF
NA	TRBV30	TRBJ1-4	NA	TGTGCCTGGAGTAACGGCCAGCCTAATGAAAAACTGTTTTTT	CAWSNGQPNEKLFF
TRBD2	TRBV5-1	TRBJ2-3	NA	TGCGCCAGCAGCTTGGTAGGACTAGCCCCAGATACGCAGTATTTT	CASSLVGLAPDTQYF
NA	TRBV7-8	TRBJ2-7	many	TGTGCCAGCAGCTTAGAGGCTAGCTCCTACGAGCAGTACTTC	CASSLEASSYEQYF
TRBD2	TRBV28	TRBJ2-3	few	TGTGCCAGCAGTCCAAGCGGGGGGGGTAGAGATACGCAGTATTTT	CASSPSGGGRDTQYF
NA	TRBV28	TRBJ1-5	few	TGTGCCAGCAGTTTATATACGGGGGACAACGGTCAGCCCCAGCATTTT	CASSLYTGDNGQPQHF
TRBD1	TRBV5-4	TRBJ2-2	few	TGTGCCAGCAGCTTAGACAGGGGCCGGGCCGGGGAGCTGTTTTTT	CASSLDRGRAGELFF
NA	TRBV11-2	TRBJ2-7	NA	TGTGCCAGCAGCTTACGACCCGGGTCCGACTACGAGCAGTACTTC	CASSLRPGSDYEQYF
NA	TRBV3-1	TRBJ2-3	few	TGTGCCAGCAGCCAGGGATACACAGATACGCAGTATTTT	CASSQGYTDTQYF
TRBD1	TRBV6-6	TRBJ2-1	NA	TGTGCCAGCAGCCCAGAGGGGGCTCGGGGTCTCCATGAGCAGTTCTTC	CASSPEGARGLHEQFF
NA	TRBV7-9	TRBJ1-1	few	TGTGCCAGCAGCGTAACAACGACTAGTACTGAAGCTTTCTTT	CASSVTTTSTEAFF
TRBD1	TRBV12-3/TRBV12-4	TRBJ1-2	NA	TGTGCCAGCAGCCCTAACAGGGGCTATGGCTACACCTTC	CASSPNRGYGYTF
TRBD1	TRBV5-1	TRBJ2-4	many	TGCGCCAGCAGCTCCGGACAGGGAGGAGCCAAAAACATTCAGTACTTC	CASSSGQGGAKNIQYF
NA	TRBV9	TRBJ2-3	few	TGTGCCAGCAGCGTAGCGGACTTCAGTACGCAGTATTTT	CASSVADFSTQYF
NA	TRBV11-3	TRBJ2-2	NA	TGTGCCAGCAGCGGTCACAGGGAACCGAACACCGGGGAGCTGTTTTTT	CASSGHREPNTGELFF
NA	TRBV12-3/TRBV12-4	TRBJ2-2	many	TGTGCCAGCAGCCCACGACGCTCCGGGGAGCTGTTTTTT	CASSPRRSGELFF
NA	TRBV3-1	TRBJ1-2	NA	TGTGCCAGCAGCCAAGGACACCGCTATGGCTACACCTTC	CASSQGHRYGYTF
NA	TRBV7-2	TRBJ1-3	few	TGTGCCAGCAGCTTAAGATCCGCTAGCTCTGGAAACACCATATATTTT	CASSLRSASSGNTIYF
TRBD2	TRBV2	TRBJ2-4	few	TGTGCCAGCACCGGGGGGGTAGACATTCAGTACTTC	CASTGGVDIQYF
NA	TRBV12-3/TRBV12-4	TRBJ1-3	NA	TGTGCCAGCAGCACTAGGACGAAGAGCTCTGGAAACACCATATATTTT	CASSTRTKSSGNTIYF
TRBD2	TRBV4-1	TRBJ2-5	few	TGCGCCAGCAGCCAGTTAATTAGCGGGGGGGCCCGAGAGACCCAGTACTTC	CASSQLISGGARETQYF
TRBD2	TRBV6-5	TRBJ2-5	NA	TGTGCCAGCAGTTACGGCGGGGGGAAAAAAGAGACCCAGTACTTC	CASSYGGGKKETQYF
NA	TRBV19	TRBJ1-5	many	TGTGCCAGTATGAGTCTGGGCGGCCGGTACAATCAGCCCCAGCATTTT	CASMSLGGRYNQPQHF
TRBD1	TRBV19	TRBJ2-5	few	TGTGCCAGTACCCCCGGGACAGCCATAGGAGAGACCCAGTACTTC	CASTPGTAIGETQYF
NA	TRBV12-3/TRBV12-4	TRBJ2-2	NA	TGTGCCAGCAGTTTTGAGACCGGGGAGCTGTTTTTT	CASSFETGELFF
NA	TRBV4-3	TRBJ1-5	few	TGCGCCAGCAGCCAAGAAACAGGGTTGGGAGGGCCCCAGCATTTT	CASSQETGLGGPQHF
NA	TRBV7-2	TRBJ1-6	NA	TGTGCCAGCAGCTTAATGGGAGTAAGCTCACCCCTCCACTTT	CASSLMGVSSPLHF
NA	TRBV7-3	TRBJ1-6	many	TGTGCCAGCAGCCAAGGGAATTCACCCCTCCACTTT	CASSQGNSPLHF
TRBD1	TRBV5-6	TRBJ2-7	few	TGTGCCAGCAGCTTGCGAGACAGGGAAGAGCAGTACTTC	CASSLRDREEQYF